Listed here is a single T cell receptor (beta chain). Its cognate antigen is unknown. The junction had 3 bases not matched to a gene; V was cut back by 5 bases and J by 2 bases. This CDR3 is 13 amino acids long. Germline V CDR1 and CDR2: MNHEY, SVGAGI. The data belong to a study of cytomegalovirus exposure and HLA in healthy donors. Study observations and caveats: Listed as cytomegalovirus-associated were over 150 TCR beta chains.

Data came from immunoSEQ multiplex PCR; TCRdb stores just in-frame clones and leaves some out. The sample lists more than 90,000 clones; approximately 88% were seen once. Sequencing was carried out using PBMCs. The receptor was derived from a young man in good health and CMV-seronegative. This chain uses TRBV6-5 with TRBJ2-7; 7 bases are shared with TRBD1. The CDR3 loop is CASSKQGPYEQYF. The CDR3 region has the DNA TGTGCCAGCAGTAAACAGGGGCCCTACGAGCAGTACTTC.